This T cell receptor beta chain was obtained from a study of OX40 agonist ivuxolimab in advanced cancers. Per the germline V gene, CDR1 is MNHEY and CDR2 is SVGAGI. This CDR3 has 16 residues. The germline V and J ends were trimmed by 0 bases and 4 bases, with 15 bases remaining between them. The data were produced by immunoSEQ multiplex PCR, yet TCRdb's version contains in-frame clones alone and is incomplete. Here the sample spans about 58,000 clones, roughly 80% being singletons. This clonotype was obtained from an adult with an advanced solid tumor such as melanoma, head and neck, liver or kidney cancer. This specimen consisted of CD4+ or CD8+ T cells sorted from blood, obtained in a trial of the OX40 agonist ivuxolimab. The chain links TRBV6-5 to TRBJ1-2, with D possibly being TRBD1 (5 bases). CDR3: CASSYSKSQGAYGYTF. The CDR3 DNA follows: TGTGCCAGCAGTTACTCGAAGAGTCAAGGGGCCTATGGCTACACCTTC.